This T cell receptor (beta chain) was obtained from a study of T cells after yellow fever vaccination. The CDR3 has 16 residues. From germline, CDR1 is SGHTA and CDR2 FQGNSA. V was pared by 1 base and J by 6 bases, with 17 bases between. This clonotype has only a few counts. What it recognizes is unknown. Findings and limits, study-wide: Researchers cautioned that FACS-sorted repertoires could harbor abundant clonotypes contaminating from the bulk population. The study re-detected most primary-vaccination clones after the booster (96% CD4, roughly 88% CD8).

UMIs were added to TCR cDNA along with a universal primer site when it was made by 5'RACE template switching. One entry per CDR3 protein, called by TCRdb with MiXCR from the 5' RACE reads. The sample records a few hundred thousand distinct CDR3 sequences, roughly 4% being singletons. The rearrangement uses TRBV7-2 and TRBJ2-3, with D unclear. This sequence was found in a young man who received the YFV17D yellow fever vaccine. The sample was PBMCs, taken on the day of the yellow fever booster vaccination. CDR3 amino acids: CASSLVRQSSSDTQYF. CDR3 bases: TGTGCCAGCAGCTTAGTGAGGCAGAGTAGCTCGGATACGCAGTATTTT.